Listed here are 23 T cell receptor beta chains from one sample, sequenced in a study of blood T cells in healthy people across ages. A sample-barcoded 5' primer and a J-beta primer mix were used in a second PCR of about 7 to 12 cycles. TCRdb fed the 5' RACE reads into MiXCR, producing one record per CDR3 protein. This sample has 800,000 to 1,000,000 distinct CDR3 sequences; around 46% occur once, and the top ten carry roughly 13%. The material sequenced was blood. These receptors originate from a man aged 25 to 45 in good health.

In this sample, this clonotype turned up a few times. This rearrangement joins TRBV7-2 to TRBJ2-5; tentatively, D is TRBD1 or TRBD2 (6 bases each). From germline, CDR1 is SGHTA and CDR2 FQGNSA. Trimming took 1 base from V and 11 from J, leaving 20 bases between them. This CDR3 comprises 15 residues. CDR3 DNA: TGTGCCAGCAGCTTAGAGCCGGGGGCCCTCAATGAGCAGTACTTC. Translating it yields CASSLEPGALNEQYF.

The rearrangement links TRBV6-5 to TRBJ2-7; TRBD1 matches 7 bases. Looked up from germline, CDR1 is MNHEY and CDR2 is SVGAGI. V gave up 5 bases and J gave up 4 bases; unmatched junction bases: 11. The CDR3 runs 15 residues. DNA of the CDR3: TGTGCCAGCAGTGATTCTACAGGGGTGGTTTACGAGCAGTACTTC. The encoded protein is CASSDSTGVVYEQYF.

This rearrangement joins TRBV11-2 to TRBJ2-5; D is uncertain. Trimming shortened V by 2 bases and J by 0 bases, and 4 bases separated the two germline ends. The CDR3 covers 13 residues. Germline assignment: CDR1 SGHAT and CDR2 FQNNGV. The CDR3, as DNA: TGTGCCAGCAGCTTAATACACCAAGAGACCCAGTACTTC. It encodes CASSLIHQETQYF.

The chain links TRBV4-2 to TRBJ1-2, with D possibly being TRBD1 (6 bases). V lost 0 bases to trimming and J lost 2 bases, with 13 bases between them. The CDR3 is 16 amino acids. The germline V gene encodes CDR1 LGHNA and CDR2 YNFKEQ. This CDR3 is CASSQDQTGTNYGYTF. Written as DNA, the CDR3 is TGTGCCAGCAGCCAAGATCAAACCGGGACAAACTATGGCTACACCTTC.

J is TRBJ2-3 and V is TRBV27; TRBD1 agrees at 9 bases. This CDR3 is built from 17 residues. The V segment lost 0 bases and the J segment 5 bases; nucleotides outside the gene matches: 9. Germline V gives CDR1 MNHEY, CDR2 SMNVEV (reference sequence). The chain's CDR3 is CASSLSQPGQGGDTQYF. The CDR3 coding sequence is TGTGCCAGCAGTTTATCTCAACCGGGACAGGGAGGAGATACGCAGTATTTT.

This clonotype has a handful of counts. The chain combines TRBV6-1 with TRBJ2-7; TRBD1 matches at 7 bases. The CDR3 runs 15 residues. V was pared by 1 base and J by 0 bases, with 3 bases of the junction left unmatched. The germline CDR1 and CDR2 sequences are MNHNS and SASEGT. CDR3 amino acids: CASSEVGQDSYEQYF. CDR3 DNA sequence: TGTGCCAGCAGTGAAGTAGGACAGGACTCCTACGAGCAGTACTTC.

This clonotype was seen only a few times. The CDR3 DNA sequence: TGCAGTGCTAGATATTGGGGGCGAGCCGAGACTAGCACAGATACGCAGTATTTT. Protein product: CSARYWGRAETSTDTQYF. The V gene is TRBV20-1, the J gene TRBJ2-3, with D perhaps matching TRBD1 (6 bases). Germline V gene data show CDR1 as DFQATT and CDR2 as SNEGSKA (reference sequence). Trimming removed 2 bases from V and 0 bases from J, with 21 bases in between. The CDR3 length is 18 residues.

This clonotype has a handful of counts. The J gene is TRBJ1-5, the V gene TRBV5-1; D unresolved. The CDR3 contains 14 residues. Germline CDR1 SGHRS, CDR2 YFSETQ. The V gene lost 3 bases and the J gene lost 1 base, with 8 bases spanning the gap. The CDR3 loop is CASSWGESNQPQHF. The DNA of the CDR3 is TGCGCCAGCAGCTGGGGTGAGAGCAATCAGCCCCAGCATTTT. Full variable domain (remainder filled in from reference TRBV5-1 and TRBJ1-5): KAGVTQTPRYLIKTRGQQVTLSCSPISGHRSVSWYQQTPGQGLQFLFEYFSETQRNKGNFPGRFSGRQFSNSRSEMNVSTLELGDSALYLCASSWGESNQPQHFGDGTRLSIL.

There are many counts of this clonotype. The V and J genes are TRBV6-1 and TRBJ2-5; D gene ambiguous. The ends were cut back, 2 bases at V and 7 bases at J, with 14 bases in the middle. The CDR3 consists of 14 residues. Germline-derived CDR1 and CDR2 are MNHNS and SASEGT. In DNA form, the CDR3 reads TGTGCCAGCAGTGAAAGTCAGACCCCAAGGACCCAGTACTTC. Translated, it gives CASSESQTPRTQYF.

This chain connects TRBV6-6 to TRBJ1-1; D is undetermined. Looked up from germline, CDR1 is MNHNY and CDR2 is SVGAGI (reference sequence). The CDR3 consists of 13 residues. V lost 5 bases to trimming and J lost 3 bases, with 10 bases between them. In DNA form, the CDR3 reads TGTGCCAGCAGTGACTTCGGAGACACTGAAGCTTTCTTT. This translates into CASSDFGDTEAFF.

V and J are TRBV6-1 and TRBJ1-2; 7 bases agree with TRBD1. The ends lost 3 bases at V and 1 base at J; junction bases unmatched: 5. In germline, CDR1 is MNHNS, CDR2 SASEGT. There are 15 residues in the CDR3. CDR3 sequence: CASSEMTGLNYGYTF. In DNA form, the CDR3 reads TGTGCCAGCAGTGAGATGACAGGGCTTAACTATGGCTACACCTTC.

This chain uses TRBV20-1 with TRBJ2-1; possible D gene TRBD2, 5 bases. Germline assignment: CDR1 DFQATT and CDR2 SNEGSKA (reference sequence). The CDR3 spans 14 residues. V was shortened by 3 bases and J by 4 bases, with 13 bases between the two germline ends. CDR3 DNA sequence: TGCAGTGCTAGTCTGGACTTAACGTACAATGAGCAGTTCTTC. It encodes CSASLDLTYNEQFF.

This clonotype came up many times. The chain combines TRBV6-5 with TRBJ1-5; D is perhaps TRBD1 (6 bases). The germline CDR1 and CDR2 sequences are MNHEY and SVGAGI. CDR3 length: 14 amino acids. Deletions cut 2 bases from V and 6 bases from J, with 11 bases between. CDR3 coding DNA: TGTGCCAGCAGTTACGGGCAGGGGTCTCAGCCCCAGCATTTT. Translating gives CASSYGQGSQPQHF.

V usage is TRBV12-3 or TRBV12-4 and J usage is TRBJ1-5, with D possibly matching TRBD1 (5 bases). The CDR3 extends over 15 amino acids. Deletions cut 3 bases from V and 4 bases from J, with 13 bases between. The DNA of the CDR3 is TGTGCCAGCAGTTTGACCAGGGCCCCAAATCAGCCCCAGCATTTT. Translated, it gives CASSLTRAPNQPQHF.

The table lists this clonotype with a few counts. J is TRBJ1-2 and V is TRBV7-2; D remains ambiguous. V dropped 5 bases and J dropped 2 bases, with 12 bases sitting between them. The length of the CDR3 is 14 residues. The germline V gene encodes CDR1 SGHTA and CDR2 FQGNSA. Written as DNA, the CDR3 is TGTGCCAGCAGCCCTTCCCAGTTGAACTATGGCTACACCTTC. This gives the protein CASSPSQLNYGYTF.

CDR3 protein: CASSVKHHSVNEQFF. The CDR3 bases are TGTGCCAGCAGTGTGAAGCACCATTCCGTCAATGAGCAGTTCTTC. The rearrangement links TRBV6-2 or TRBV6-3 to TRBJ2-1; D gene unclear. Germline-derived CDR1 and CDR2 are MNHEY and SVGEGT. CDR3 length: 15 amino acids. Trimming left V 5 bases short and J 6 bases short, with 17 bases between.

V gene TRBV12-3 or TRBV12-4 combines with J gene TRBJ2-3; the D gene could be TRBD1 or TRBD2 (5 bases each). The CDR3 covers 14 residues. Trimming left V 6 bases short and J 2 bases short, with 12 bases between. The CDR3 protein is CASSWDGPTDTQYF. CDR3 nucleotides: TGTGCCAGCAGCTGGGACGGGCCCACAGATACGCAGTATTTT.

The chain couples TRBV7-2 to TRBJ2-5; D is unclear. The V end was cut by 3 bases, the J end by 2 bases, with 7 bases between. Germline CDR1 reads SGHTA; CDR2 reads FQGNSA. The CDR3 spans 13 residues. The CDR3 is CASSFRIQETQYF. The CDR3 DNA reads TGTGCCAGCAGCTTCCGGATTCAAGAGACCCAGTACTTC.

This clonotype showed up just a few times. This rearrangement joins TRBV6-2 or TRBV6-3 to TRBJ2-2, with D uncertain. Trimming took 6 bases from V and 6 from J, leaving 5 bases between them. CDR3 length equals 11 residues. Per the germline V gene, CDR1 is MNHEY and CDR2 is SVGEGT. CDR3 region: CASRSPGELFF. CDR3 bases: TGTGCCAGCAGGAGTCCCGGGGAGCTGTTTTTT.

This rearrangement joins TRBV3-1 to TRBJ2-7; D is unresolved. Trimming pared 0 bases from V and 6 bases from J, leaving 9 bases between. The CDR3 loop spans 13 amino acids. Germline-derived CDR1 and CDR2 are LGHDT and YNNKEL (reference sequence). In nucleotides, the CDR3 is TGTGCCAGCAGCCAAGACGGCCATGGCGAGCAGTACTTC. Translation: CASSQDGHGEQYF.

This chain connects TRBV20-1 to TRBJ1-2; the D is unclear. The CDR3 loop spans 12 amino acids. CDR1 is DFQATT and CDR2 is SNEGSKA in the germline V gene (reference sequence). Trimming left V 2 bases short and J 3 bases short, with 7 bases between. CDR3 loop: CSARNRDYGYTF. DNA for the CDR3: TGCAGTGCTAGAAATAGGGACTATGGCTACACCTTC.

In its sample, this clonotype was seen a few times. The chain uses TRBV20-1 and TRBJ2-4; 14 nucleotides align to TRBD2. CDR1 and CDR2 from the germline V gene are DFQATT and SNEGSKA (reference sequence). Trimming took 6 bases from V and 5 from J; bases not matched to a gene: 6. This CDR3 is 15 amino acids long. The CDR3 DNA reads as TGCAGTGCCCCTCGACTAGCGGGGGGGCAAAACATTCAGTACTTC. Encoded protein: CSAPRLAGGQNIQYF.

The CDR3 is CSAQGDGAYEQYF. For the CDR3, the DNA is TGCAGCGCTCAGGGGGATGGGGCCTACGAGCAGTACTTC. The chain carries TRBV29-1 and TRBJ2-7, with 7 bases fitting TRBD1. This CDR3 has 13 residues. In germline, CDR1 is SQVTM, CDR2 ANQGSEA. The trim removed 7 bases at V and 2 bases at J, leaving 8 bases unmatched.